The 25 T cell receptor beta chains presented below share a single source sample, sequenced in a study of cytomegalovirus exposure and HLA in healthy donors. TCRdb keeps only in-frame clones here, not all; method: immunoSEQ multiplex PCR. The sample consists of some 290,000 clones, 88% of them appearing once. Sequencing was carried out using PBMCs. Every receptor here comes from a man aged 25 to 40 in good health and CMV-seronegative.

V and J are TRBV6-5 and TRBJ2-5; 7 nucleotides line up with TRBD2. V trimming: 6 bases; J trimming: 5 bases; junction bases outside the gene matches: 9. The CDR3 runs to 14 residues. Germline V CDR1 and CDR2: MNHEY, SVGAGI. The CDR3 DNA reads TGTGCCAGCAGAAGCGGGGCAGAGGTGGAGACCCAGTACTTC. This codes for CASRSGAEVETQYF.

The chain links TRBV19 to TRBJ2-1; 11 bases line up with TRBD2. The CDR3 consists of 15 residues. V shed 4 bases, J shed 6 bases, and the junction held 5 bases outside the gene matches. Per germline, CDR1 LNHDA and CDR2 SQIVND (reference sequence). CDR3 residues: CASSTRLAGINEQFF. CDR3 sequence (DNA): TGTGCCAGTAGTACAAGACTAGCGGGGATCAATGAGCAGTTCTTC.

This clone was found a few times. The V and J genes are TRBV19 and TRBJ1-2; D gene unclear. The germline gives CDR1 LNHDA, CDR2 SQIVND (reference sequence). The CDR3 is made up of 13 amino acids. V lost 8 bases to trimming and J lost 6 bases, with 16 bases between them. CDR3 protein: CASAPRGKDGYTF. Written as DNA, the CDR3 is TGTGCCAGTGCCCCGCGGGGTAAGGATGGCTACACCTTC.

This chain connects TRBV7-2 to TRBJ2-7; D is perhaps TRBD2 (6 bases). This CDR3 has 15 residues. Between the trimmed V and J ends, which lost 7 bases and 0 bases, there was a span of 16 bases. Looked up from germline, CDR1 is SGHTA and CDR2 is FQGNSA. CDR3 protein: CASNRPGASSYEQYF. The DNA of the CDR3 is TGTGCCAGCAACAGACCGGGAGCGTCCTCCTACGAGCAGTACTTC.

This chain connects TRBV27 to TRBJ2-2, with D possibly being TRBD1 (5 bases). Looked up from germline, CDR1 is MNHEY and CDR2 is SMNVEV (reference sequence). This CDR3 has 16 amino acids. V lost 5 bases and J 5 bases, leaving 18 bases between the germline ends. The CDR3 here is CASSPTTVIGTGELFF. DNA for the CDR3: TGTGCCAGCAGTCCGACGACAGTTATAGGAACCGGGGAGCTGTTTTTT.

This chain joins TRBV15 and TRBJ1-2; D gene unclear. V was pared by 1 base and J by 0 bases, with 6 bases between. This CDR3 contains 14 residues. From germline, CDR1 is LNHNV and CDR2 YYDKDF (reference sequence). The CDR3 region is CATSRANSNYGYTF. CDR3 sequence (DNA): TGTGCCACCAGCAGAGCGAACTCTAACTATGGCTACACCTTC.

CDR3 DNA sequence: TGCAGTGCTAGAGTTTCGGCTTTCTTT. Protein sequence: CSARVSAFF. The rearrangement joins TRBV20-1 to TRBJ1-1; D uncertain. Trimming pared 1 base from V and 11 bases from J, leaving 5 bases between. The CDR3 sequence is 9 residues long. Looked up from germline, CDR1 is DFQATT and CDR2 is SNEGSKA (reference sequence).

J is TRBJ2-2 and V is TRBV7-8; D may be TRBD1 (6 bases). CDR1 and CDR2 from the germline V gene are SGHVS and FQNEAQ. CDR3 length equals 14 residues. The V end was cut by 5 bases, the J end by 2 bases, with 9 bases between. The CDR3 protein is CASSPDSNTGELFF. In DNA form, the CDR3 reads TGTGCCAGCAGCCCGGACAGCAACACCGGGGAGCTGTTTTTT.

The chain couples TRBV5-1 to TRBJ1-2; 7 bases match TRBD1. CDR3 length: 15 residues. Germline CDR1 reads SGHRS; CDR2 reads YFSETQ. J was trimmed by 5 bases and V by 3 bases; bases with no gene match: 10. The CDR3 nucleotides are TGCGCCAGCAGCTCGACGACAGGGTGGGGGTATGGCTACACCTTC. As protein: CASSSTTGWGYGYTF.

This clone was detected once. V usage is TRBV18 and J usage is TRBJ2-7, with 7 bases identical to TRBD1. CDR1 and CDR2 from the germline V gene are KGHSH and LQKENI. The ends lost 2 bases at V and 0 bases at J; junction bases unmatched: 7. This CDR3 region has 16 residues. Here the CDR3 reads CASSPSKGDSSYEQYF. CDR3 DNA: TGTGCCAGCTCACCATCAAAGGGGGACAGCTCCTACGAGCAGTACTTC.

The chain uses TRBV7-2 and TRBJ2-7; tentatively, D is TRBD2 (7 bases). V was clipped by 1 base and J by 2 bases, with 15 bases between them. This CDR3 has 16 residues. CDR1 is SGHTA and CDR2 is FQGNSA in the germline V gene. The CDR3, as DNA: TGTGCCAGCAGCTTAGTTGGGCGGGGGCCACCCTACGAGCAGTACTTC. The encoded protein is CASSLVGRGPPYEQYF. Full variable domain (outside the CDR3, taken from reference TRBV7-2 and TRBJ2-7): GAGVSQSPSNKVTEKGKDVELRCDPISGHTALYWYRQSLGQGLEFLIYFQGNSAPDKSGLPSDRFSAERTGGSVSTLTIQRTQQEDSAVYLCASSLVGRGPPYEQYFGPGTRLTVT.

The chain links TRBV6-1 to TRBJ1-2; D gene ambiguous. This CDR3 is 14 amino acids long. Germline CDR1 reads MNHNS; CDR2 reads SASEGT. The ends were cut back, 1 base at V and 7 bases at J, with 13 bases in the middle. The CDR3 nucleotides read TGTGCCAGCAGTGAAGATTGGACTGCCCGTGGCTACACCTTC. It is translated as CASSEDWTARGYTF.

J is TRBJ1-2 and V is TRBV7-8; D is perhaps TRBD1 (5 bases). The V and J ends lost 1 base and 3 bases respectively, with 12 bases between them. Germline CDR1 and CDR2: SGHVS and FQNEAQ. This CDR3 region has 15 residues. CDR3 amino acids: CASSLEAGRDYGYTF. The CDR3 DNA is TGTGCCAGCAGCTTAGAAGCAGGGCGTGACTATGGCTACACCTTC.

The chain recombines TRBV27 with TRBJ1-2, with D hard to call. The CDR3 runs 14 residues. Germline V gene data show CDR1 as MNHEY and CDR2 as SMNVEV (reference sequence). The V gene lost 3 bases and the J gene lost 3 bases, with 11 bases spanning the gap. The CDR3 DNA reads TGTGCCAGCAGTTTTGGAGGCGTTCACTATGGCTACACCTTC. This encodes CASSFGGVHYGYTF.

V usage is TRBV11-2 and J usage is TRBJ1-3, with D perhaps matching TRBD1 (6 bases). V lost 5 bases and J lost 0, with 17 bases in between. Per the germline V gene, CDR1 is SGHAT and CDR2 is FQNNGV. This CDR3 has 17 amino acids. This CDR3 is CASSTRRTVSSGNTIYF. The DNA of the CDR3 is TGTGCCAGCAGCACCCGACGGACAGTTTCCTCTGGAAACACCATATATTTT.

This clone has just one count. V usage is TRBV6-5 and J usage is TRBJ1-1; D is undetermined. The ends were cut back, 6 bases at V and 0 bases at J, with 8 bases in the middle. The CDR3 has 13 amino acids. CDR1 and CDR2 from the germline V gene are MNHEY and SVGAGI. The CDR3 protein is CASSLHLNTEAFF. CDR3 DNA sequence: TGTGCCAGCAGCCTCCACTTGAACACTGAAGCTTTCTTT.

V is TRBV27 and J is TRBJ1-4, with 7 bases that match TRBD1. The ends lost 4 bases at V and 15 bases at J; junction bases unmatched: 11. The CDR3 spans 13 residues. Per the germline V gene, CDR1 is MNHEY and CDR2 is SMNVEV (reference sequence). The CDR3 nucleotides are TGTGCCAGCAGTTCTCGGACCGACAGGGTGATGTTTTTT. The encoded protein is CASSSRTDRVMFF. The variable domain in full, with the rest retrieved from reference TRBV27 and TRBJ1-4, is EAQVTQNPRYLITVTGKKLTVTCSQNMNHEYMSWYRQDPGLGLRQIYYSMNVEVTDKGDVPEGYKVSRKEKRNFPLILESPSPNQTSLYFCASSSRTDRVMFFGSGTQLSVL.

The gene calls are TRBV11-3 and TRBJ2-3, with a tentative D call TRBD1 (5 bases). This CDR3 region has 15 residues. The germline V gene encodes CDR1 SGHNT and CDR2 YENEEA. Trimming shortened V by 5 bases and J by 2 bases, and 14 bases separated the two germline ends. CDR3 sequence (DNA): TGTGCCAGCAGCCGAGGCCAAGGGGACACAGATACGCAGTATTTT. Amino acids: CASSRGQGDTDTQYF.

The CDR3 DNA reads as TGCGCCAGCAGCATACGGGACAGGGCCCACGAGCAGTACTTC. As protein: CASSIRDRAHEQYF. The chain recombines TRBV5-1 with TRBJ2-7; 9 bases are a match to TRBD1. Trimming at V came to 4 bases and at J to 5 bases, leaving 7 bases not matched to a gene. The CDR3 spans 14 residues. Germline CDR1 and CDR2: SGHRS and YFSETQ.

Concerning this clone: Its ends do not fully match the called genes, so a read error is possible. The rearrangement joins TRBV6-1 to TRBJ1-2; unclear D gene. The length of the CDR3 is 12 residues. Germline V CDR1 and CDR2: MNHNS, SASEGT. DNA of the CDR3: TGTGCCAGCAGTGAGGAGAACGGCCTGCTTGGCTTC. It codes for CASSEENGLLGF.

The gene calls are TRBV2 and TRBJ1-4; the D is unclear. Between the trimmed V and J ends, which lost 3 bases and 7 bases, there was a span of 12 bases. Germline V gene data show CDR1 as SNHLY and CDR2 as FYNNEI. The CDR3 consists of 14 residues. The CDR3 sequence is CASSDFGRSEKLFF. The CDR3 nucleotides read TGTGCCAGCAGTGATTTTGGTCGTAGTGAAAAACTGTTTTTT.

The chain uses TRBV6-1 and TRBJ2-7; no clear D gene. The CDR3 contains 12 residues. Germline V CDR1 and CDR2: MNHNS, SASEGT. Trimming removed 7 bases at V and 4 bases at J, with 11 bases between. CDR3 region: CASTYGFYEQYF. As DNA, the CDR3 is TGTGCCAGCACTTACGGGTTTTACGAGCAGTACTTC.

In this sample, this clone turned up a few times. J is TRBJ2-2 and V is TRBV6-5, with TRBD2 matching over 9 bases. This CDR3 is built from 14 residues. V lost 8 bases to trimming and J lost 2 bases; unmatched junction nucleotides: 3. Looked up from germline, CDR1 is MNHEY and CDR2 is SVGAGI. The CDR3 loop reads CASRGGANTGELFF. CDR3 nucleotide sequence: TGTGCCAGCCGCGGGGGGGCAAACACCGGGGAGCTGTTTTTT.

V is TRBV6-5 and J is TRBJ1-2; 7 bases align to TRBD1. The germline gives CDR1 MNHEY, CDR2 SVGAGI. Unmatched junction bases numbered 9, after V lost 2 bases and J lost 3 bases. The CDR3 totals 16 residues. The CDR3 loop is CASSYVRQGLHYGYTF. As DNA, the CDR3 is TGTGCCAGCAGTTACGTTAGACAGGGCCTACACTATGGCTACACCTTC.

The chain has TRBV7-6 and TRBJ1-5, with a weak D call TRBD1 (5 bases). Per germline, CDR1 SGHVS and CDR2 FNYEAQ. V gave up 5 bases and J gave up 4 bases, with 15 bases separating them. This CDR3 has 15 residues. CDR3 DNA: TGTGCCAGCAGCCTAACACAGGACGGGAATCAGCCCCAGCATTTT. Its protein product is CASSLTQDGNQPQHF.